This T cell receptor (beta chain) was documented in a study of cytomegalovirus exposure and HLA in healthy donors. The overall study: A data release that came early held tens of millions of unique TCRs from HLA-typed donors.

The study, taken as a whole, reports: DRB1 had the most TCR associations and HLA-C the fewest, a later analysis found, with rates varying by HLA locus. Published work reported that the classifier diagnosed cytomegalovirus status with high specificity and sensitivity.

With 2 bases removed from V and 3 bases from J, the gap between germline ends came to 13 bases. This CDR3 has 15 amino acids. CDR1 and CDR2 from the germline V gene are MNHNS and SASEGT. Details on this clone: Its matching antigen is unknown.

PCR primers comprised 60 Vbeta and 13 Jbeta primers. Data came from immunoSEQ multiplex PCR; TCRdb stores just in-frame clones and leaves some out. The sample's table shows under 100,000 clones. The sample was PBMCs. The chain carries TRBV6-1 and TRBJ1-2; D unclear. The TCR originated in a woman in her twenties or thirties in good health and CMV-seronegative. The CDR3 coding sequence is TGTGCCAGCAGTGAATACGCGGCAATCGACTATGGCTACACCTTC. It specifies CASSEYAAIDYGYTF.